Listed below are T cell receptor beta chains from one sample, sequenced in a study of T-cell reconstitution after alpha-beta-depleted transplantation in children. One entry per CDR3 protein results from TCRdb running MiXCR on the PCR reads. This sample has approximately 350,000 distinct CDR3 sequences, with under 13% found just once. Sequenced here: PBMCs from the stem cell graft donor, sampled from the stem cell graft. The source is a human donor who donated a stem cell graft to a child with acute lymphoblastic leukemia. The CDR3 runs from the conserved cysteine through the conserved F or W. The order of the fields is D gene, J gene, V gene, clone size, CDR3 protein. The D gene is left open where the match is weak. Clone size appears in some rows only: once, few, many, or a class for an expanded clone.

D gene: TRBD1
J gene: TRBJ1-1
V gene: TRBV3-1
clone size: .
CDR3 protein: CASSQDSGQGWAEAFF

D gene: TRBD1
J gene: TRBJ2-1
V gene: TRBV7-9
clone size: .
CDR3 protein: CASSLVASGGEQFF

D gene: .
J gene: TRBJ2-3
V gene: TRBV3-1
clone size: .
CDR3 protein: CASSPSATSSDTQYF

D gene: TRBD2
J gene: TRBJ2-1
V gene: TRBV7-3
clone size: once
CDR3 protein: CASSQTSGRVGEQFF

D gene: TRBD2
J gene: TRBJ2-3
V gene: TRBV5-1
clone size: .
CDR3 protein: CASSLHGRARSDTQYF

D gene: .
J gene: TRBJ2-7
V gene: TRBV5-1
clone size: .
CDR3 protein: CASSWEPGHSYEQYF

D gene: TRBD2
J gene: TRBJ2-1
V gene: TRBV2
clone size: .
CDR3 protein: CASRKPGGEQFF

D gene: TRBD2
J gene: TRBJ2-2
V gene: TRBV4-1
clone size: few
CDR3 protein: CASSHLAGGLTGELFF

D gene: .
J gene: TRBJ1-4
V gene: TRBV15
clone size: .
CDR3 protein: CATSRDLGRGNEKLFF

D gene: TRBD1
J gene: TRBJ1-2
V gene: TRBV5-6
clone size: .
CDR3 protein: CASSLILGQGEGYGYTF

D gene: .
J gene: TRBJ2-5
V gene: TRBV10-3
clone size: many
CDR3 protein: CAISEGGRETQYF

D gene: TRBD2
J gene: TRBJ2-5
V gene: TRBV3-1
clone size: few
CDR3 protein: CASSQEGVAGETQYF

D gene: TRBD1
J gene: TRBJ2-7
V gene: TRBV6-1
clone size: .
CDR3 protein: CASTTTGGYDEQYF

D gene: .
J gene: TRBJ2-2
V gene: TRBV6-5
clone size: .
CDR3 protein: CASSYSTGQELFF

D gene: .
J gene: TRBJ1-4
V gene: TRBV28
clone size: few
CDR3 protein: CASSYSGGRGEKLFF

D gene: .
J gene: TRBJ2-7
V gene: TRBV6-4
clone size: few
CDR3 protein: CASTKDRVGRAPYEQYF

D gene: .
J gene: TRBJ2-6
V gene: TRBV29-1
clone size: .
CDR3 protein: CSVERATGANVLTF

D gene: .
J gene: TRBJ2-5
V gene: TRBV12-3/TRBV12-4
clone size: few
CDR3 protein: CASSLGRGGQETQYF

D gene: .
J gene: TRBJ2-3
V gene: TRBV6-1
clone size: few
CDR3 protein: CASTRKASTDTQYF

D gene: .
J gene: TRBJ2-5
V gene: TRBV7-9
clone size: few
CDR3 protein: CASTDEYWGQETQYF

D gene: .
J gene: TRBJ1-1
V gene: TRBV28
clone size: few
CDR3 protein: CASSFWALSSTATEAFF

D gene: .
J gene: TRBJ2-3
V gene: TRBV27
clone size: .
CDR3 protein: CASSTRTAHTDTQYF

D gene: .
J gene: TRBJ2-3
V gene: TRBV7-2
clone size: .
CDR3 protein: CASSTTIADTQYF

D gene: TRBD2
J gene: TRBJ2-5
V gene: TRBV20-1
clone size: .
CDR3 protein: CSAFPLAGVLKTQYF

D gene: TRBD2
J gene: TRBJ2-2
V gene: TRBV11-2
clone size: few
CDR3 protein: CASSFSGGTGELFF

D gene: .
J gene: TRBJ1-2
V gene: TRBV12-3/TRBV12-4
clone size: .
CDR3 protein: CASSPGGAANYGYTF

D gene: TRBD2
J gene: TRBJ2-5
V gene: TRBV3-1
clone size: many
CDR3 protein: CASSHHSGSGETQYF

D gene: .
J gene: TRBJ2-2
V gene: TRBV12-3/TRBV12-4
clone size: .
CDR3 protein: CASPLRPNTGELFF

D gene: TRBD1
J gene: TRBJ1-3
V gene: TRBV11-2
clone size: many
CDR3 protein: CASSFTDRVRGSGNTIYF

D gene: .
J gene: TRBJ1-1
V gene: TRBV18
clone size: few
CDR3 protein: CASSPVGGPTEAFF

D gene: TRBD1
J gene: TRBJ2-1
V gene: TRBV7-9
clone size: many
CDR3 protein: CASSRDRGLSSYNEQFF

D gene: TRBD1
J gene: TRBJ2-2
V gene: TRBV7-9
clone size: many
CDR3 protein: CASSRGQGPKTGELFF

D gene: TRBD2
J gene: TRBJ2-5
V gene: TRBV12-3/TRBV12-4
clone size: .
CDR3 protein: CASSKGLAGGGETQYF

D gene: TRBD2
J gene: TRBJ2-1
V gene: TRBV27
clone size: .
CDR3 protein: CASSLSPIPGLAGGKQFF

D gene: TRBD1
J gene: TRBJ2-2
V gene: TRBV7-9
clone size: .
CDR3 protein: CASKRAGTGGTGELFF

D gene: TRBD2
J gene: TRBJ2-1
V gene: TRBV7-9
clone size: few
CDR3 protein: CASSPGSGRANEQFF

D gene: TRBD2
J gene: TRBJ2-7
V gene: TRBV6-5
clone size: .
CDR3 protein: CASSYLTSGPSEQYF

D gene: .
J gene: TRBJ1-1
V gene: TRBV29-1
clone size: many
CDR3 protein: CSVVQGFEAFF

D gene: TRBD2
J gene: TRBJ2-3
V gene: TRBV12-3/TRBV12-4
clone size: .
CDR3 protein: CASSFSSGTASTDTQYF

D gene: TRBD2
J gene: TRBJ2-2
V gene: TRBV20-1
clone size: .
CDR3 protein: CSARAPLGGRKNTGELFF

D gene: .
J gene: TRBJ1-2
V gene: TRBV7-9
clone size: many
CDR3 protein: CASTGTYNYGYTF

D gene: .
J gene: TRBJ1-2
V gene: TRBV9
clone size: many
CDR3 protein: CASSPGTKMDGYTF

D gene: .
J gene: TRBJ1-5
V gene: TRBV7-2
clone size: few
CDR3 protein: CASSLRVMDNQPQHF

D gene: .
J gene: TRBJ2-5
V gene: TRBV20-1
clone size: .
CDR3 protein: CSASLSPGETQYF

D gene: .
J gene: TRBJ2-5
V gene: TRBV7-3
clone size: medium-sized
CDR3 protein: CASSLVGGGQGETQYF

D gene: TRBD2
J gene: TRBJ2-1
V gene: TRBV20-1
clone size: few
CDR3 protein: CSASLAGWEGPYNEQFF

D gene: .
J gene: TRBJ2-2
V gene: TRBV29-1
clone size: many
CDR3 protein: CSVNREDTGELFF

D gene: TRBD1
J gene: TRBJ1-2
V gene: TRBV29-1
clone size: few
CDR3 protein: CSVDGQGATGYTF